This TCR beta chain originates from a study of blood T cell repertoires in COVID-19. Study-level background: Sample material is recorded as cDNA or gDNA derived from T cells, B-cell-depleted T cells, or PBMCs.

Study processing details: The authors estimated nucleated cell counts from reference gene primer amplification. Only in-frame clones appear in the TCRdb table, and some are missing; sequencing was by immunoSEQ multiplex PCR. The V and J calls and clone size were taken over from that table, and D and trimming were inferred from the DNA. This table holds roughly 340,000 clones, 88% found once. This CDR3 is built from 14 residues. Germline-derived CDR1 and CDR2 are SQVTM and ANQGSEA. Unmatched junction bases numbered 10, after V lost 5 bases and J lost 8 bases. This clone showed up just a few times. V usage is TRBV29-1 and J usage is TRBJ2-1; 9 positions match TRBD1. The source of this sequence is a woman aged 65 to 85 with COVID-19, enrolled during active disease. The sequenced sample consisted of peripheral blood. CDR3 in DNA: TGCAGCGTTACCACCGGGACAGGGTTCGATGAGCAGTTCTTC. Protein product: CSVTTGTGFDEQFF.